These T cell receptor beta chains were read from a single sample in a study of shared T cell receptors in the human thymus. Profiled with immunoSEQ multiplex PCR; TCRdb holds only in-frame clones, not every one. The data show fewer than 700,000 clones, around nine tenths seen once. In addition, the sample was reused for a study of human thymus T cells.

The sample consisted of thymocytes. These receptors originate from a boy younger than two with a congenital heart defect. The CDR3 runs from the conserved cysteine through the conserved F or W. D genes are given only for firm matches. Clone size appears in some rows only: once, few, many, or a class for an expanded clone.

v_gene	j_gene	d_gene	abundance	CDR3nt	CDR3aa
TRBV5-6	TRBJ2-3	TRBD2	-	TGTGCCAGCAGCTTGGGACTAGCGGCAGATACGCAGTATTTT	CASSLGLAADTQYF
TRBV5-6	TRBJ2-1	TRBD1	-	TGTGCCAGCAGGACAGGGGGATACTCCTACAATGAGCAGTTCTTC	CASRTGGYSYNEQFF
TRBV7-9	TRBJ2-7	TRBD1	-	TGTGCCAGCAGCCCTGACAGGGCCCCGGCCTACGAGCAGTACTTC	CASSPDRAPAYEQYF
TRBV2	TRBJ1-1	-	-	TGTGCCAGCAGTGAATCGGTGAACACTGAAGCTTTCTTT	CASSESVNTEAFF
TRBV2	TRBJ2-7	TRBD2	once	TGTGCCAGCAGTGAAGACCCCCCGGGACTAGCGGGATACTCTACCTACGAGCAGTACTTC	CASSEDPPGLAGYSTYEQYF
TRBV27	TRBJ1-1	TRBD1	-	TGTGCCAGCAGTTTCAGGGGGATGAACACTGAAGCTTTCTTT	CASSFRGMNTEAFF
TRBV11-2	TRBJ2-1	-	-	TGTGCCAGCAGCTGCAACAGGGAAGGAAGGGATGAGCAGTTCTTC	CASSCNREGRDEQFF
TRBV10-3	TRBJ1-2	-	once	TGTGCCATCAATAAGGGGTCTGGCTACACCTTC	CAINKGSGYTF
TRBV5-1	TRBJ2-1	TRBD2	-	TGCGCCAGCAGCGGACGAGGTGATAGCGGGATTGATGAGCAGTTCTTC	CASSGRGDSGIDEQFF
TRBV7-3	TRBJ2-1	TRBD2	-	TGTGCCAGCAGCCCCTACACCTCGGGACTAGGAACGGATGAGCAGTTCTTC	CASSPYTSGLGTDEQFF
TRBV7-3	TRBJ2-7	-	-	TGTGCCAGCAGCTTAGCCGGGGACTCCCCGAAGAACTTC	CASSLAGDSPKNF
TRBV2	TRBJ2-1	TRBD2	-	TGTGCCAGCAGTGGCCTAGCTCGGGAGGCCTACAATGAGCAGTTCTTC	CASSGLAREAYNEQFF
TRBV5-5	TRBJ1-5	-	-	TGTGCCAGCAGCTGGGGGGATAGCAATCAGCCCCAGCATTTT	CASSWGDSNQPQHF
TRBV20-1	TRBJ2-5	-	-	TGCAGTCCCCAGCCGGGGGAGACCCAGTACTTC	CSPQPGETQYF
TRBV7-6	TRBJ2-3	-	few	TGTGCCAGCAGTAGGGGGGGACCCCAGAGGGATACGCAGTATTTT	CASSRGGPQRDTQYF
TRBV19	TRBJ2-5	-	-	TGTGCCAGTAGGATAGGGCCAGGGACAGCGGGTCACCAAGAGACCCAGTACTTC	CASRIGPGTAGHQETQYF
TRBV19	TRBJ2-3	-	-	TGTGCCAGTGGCTGCCGGGACTCCACCCCAGATACGCAGTATTTT	CASGCRDSTPDTQYF
TRBV5-6	TRBJ2-3	TRBD1	-	TGTGCCAGCAGCTTCACGGGGACAGGCACAGATACGCAGTATTTT	CASSFTGTGTDTQYF
TRBV19	TRBJ2-2	TRBD1	-	TGTGCCAGTAGCAGCGAGACAGGGTTTAACACCGGGGAGCTGTTTTTT	CASSSETGFNTGELFF
TRBV29-1	TRBJ1-5	TRBD1	-	TGCAGCGTTGCCCCCGACAGGGGCCACAATCAGCCCCAGCATTTT	CSVAPDRGHNQPQHF
TRBV6-4	TRBJ2-3	-	-	TGTGCCACCCAGGAAGCGGACACAGATACGCAGTATTTT	CATQEADTDTQYF
TRBV7-2	TRBJ2-3	-	-	TGTGCCAGCAGCTTAGCGCGACGGCGGGTCCCCGAACGGTATACGCAGTATTTT	CASSLARRRVPERYTQYF
TRBV10-3	TRBJ2-7	-	-	TGTGCCATCAGTGACCCCGTCGGCAGGGTAGACGAGCAGTACTTC	CAISDPVGRVDEQYF
TRBV4-1	TRBJ2-7	TRBD2	-	TGCGCCAGCAGCCACCCCCCCAGCGGGAGCTCCTACGAGCAGTACTTC	CASSHPPSGSSYEQYF
TRBV7-9	TRBJ2-1	-	-	TGTGCCAGCAGCTTAGTGCGTGGGGCGATCGACCCTAAGCAGTTCTTC	CASSLVRGAIDPKQFF
TRBV7-6	TRBJ2-5	-	once	TGTGCCAGCAGCTCCCAGGGAGGGAGGGGGAAAGAGACCCAGTACTTC	CASSSQGGRGKETQYF
TRBV11-3	TRBJ2-2	-	-	TGTGCCAGCAGCCCCCACAGGATCTACACCGGGGAGCTGTTTTTT	CASSPHRIYTGELFF
TRBV7-2	TRBJ2-3	-	-	TGTGCCAGCTTAGGGGAAGGGCCTACCACAGATACGCAGTATTTT	CASLGEGPTTDTQYF
TRBV28	TRBJ1-2	-	-	TGTGCCGCCCTGGGGGGGAGGGGTGATGGCTACACCTTC	CAALGGRGDGYTF
TRBV6-5	TRBJ2-1	-	-	TGTGCCAGCAGCCACTTCGGGACACTTAACAATGAGCAGTTCTTC	CASSHFGTLNNEQFF
TRBV6-5	TRBJ2-5	TRBD2	-	TGTGCCAGCAGTTCCCCGACCGGGACTAGACCAGAGACCCAGTACTTC	CASSSPTGTRPETQYF